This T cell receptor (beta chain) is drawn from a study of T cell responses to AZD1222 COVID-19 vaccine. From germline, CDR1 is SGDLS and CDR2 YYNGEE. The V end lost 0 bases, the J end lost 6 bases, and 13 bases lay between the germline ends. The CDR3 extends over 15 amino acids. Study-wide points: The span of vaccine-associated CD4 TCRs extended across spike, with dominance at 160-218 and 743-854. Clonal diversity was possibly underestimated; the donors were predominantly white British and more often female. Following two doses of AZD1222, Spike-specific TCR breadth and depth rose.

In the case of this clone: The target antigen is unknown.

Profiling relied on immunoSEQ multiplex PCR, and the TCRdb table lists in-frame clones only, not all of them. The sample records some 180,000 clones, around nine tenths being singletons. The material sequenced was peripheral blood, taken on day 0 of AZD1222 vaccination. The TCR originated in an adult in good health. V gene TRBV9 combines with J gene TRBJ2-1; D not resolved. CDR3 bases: TGTGCCAGCAGCGTAGGCGGCGAGCAGTTCAATGAGCAGTTCTTC. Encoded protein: CASSVGGEQFNEQFF.